This T cell receptor beta chain derives from a study of T cell changes during pregnancy in multiple sclerosis. This clone was counted once. Here immunoSEQ multiplex PCR was the method, and the copy in TCRdb shows in-frame clones only, minus some. The sample carries some 85,000 clones, 90% to 95% recorded once. The length of the CDR3 is 16 residues. Germline V CDR1 and CDR2: LNHDA, SQIVND (reference sequence). With 1 base removed from V and 0 bases from J, the gap between germline ends came to 13 bases. The rearrangement uses TRBV19 and TRBJ2-7, with D unclear. The sample was peripheral blood, taken in the second trimester of pregnancy. This sequence was found in a female donor with multiple sclerosis, enrolled in a pregnancy study. CDR3 sequence: CASSIGGAISSYEQYF. The CDR3 nucleotides read TGTGCCAGTAGTATAGGAGGAGCCATTAGCTCCTACGAGCAGTACTTC.